This T cell receptor (beta chain) was recovered during a study of cytomegalovirus exposure and HLA in healthy donors (TCRdb year 2017). The study in broad terms: According to a later analysis, one platform produced both the roughly 110 validation repertoires and the 666 repertoires of the first cohort. Besides the first cohort of roughly 700 subjects, a separate validation cohort made up of over a hundred different subjects was used. The study combined high-throughput TCR immunosequencing, statistical association of individual TCRs with disease status, and machine learning to predict cytomegalovirus infection status. The study aimed to test whether cataloging public T cell receptors could reveal signatures of past pathogen exposure. The paper's findings and limits, for the study overall: The authors suggested that the approach could potentially be extended to other disease states and immunological phenotypes. The validation cohort had no HLA typing available for a later analysis, so co-occurrence within that cohort was assessed over all 120 or so repertoires. While some public TCRs were present in many individuals, most TCR sequences turned up only very rarely across donors. In vitro tests confirmed that a few of the cytomegalovirus-associated TCR beta chains recognize cytomegalovirus antigens. The study gave a list of about 150 TCR beta chains associated with cytomegalovirus. The classifier was reported to diagnose cytomegalovirus status with high specificity and sensitivity in both the original and validation cohorts. Subsequent analysis determined that TCRs grouped into clusters in the first cohort also showed a tendency toward co-occurrence across the 90 to 150 validation repertoires, and about 94% of cluster scores exceeded 0.

Only a few counts were recorded for this clone. Its antigen has not been determined. Base qualities are not at hand, and no much larger clone is one base apart. The library was generated by the immunoSEQ multiplex PCR assay. For the original study's pipeline: A statistical classification framework was built for diagnosing cytomegalovirus status from the catalog of TCR beta chain sequences. In its TCRdb copy, this immuneACCESS table keeps in-frame sequences only and misses some clones. Where compared with another copy, unresolved V genes explain less than half of these, and the others have no known cause. From that table come the V and J calls and clone size; the DNA was used to work out D and trimming. Present in this sample are approximately 260,000 clones, roughly 86% of which were seen just once. The ten largest clones capture less than 1.5% of the sample. Counted from cysteine to phenylalanine, this CDR3 has 16 amino acids. Only the CDR3 DNA stays, 48 bases, in frame from base 1. V is reduced by 0 bases and J by 0 bases, leaving a spacing of 9 bases between them. Taken from the germline V gene, the CDR1 and CDR2 loops are KGHSH and LQKENI.

Separate from the roughly 660-subject first cohort, the validation cohort of 95 to 150 subjects was the group to which the donors belonged. This chain joins TRBV18 to TRBJ1-3; TRBD1 could be the D gene, as 6 bases match. Material for sequencing was PBMCs. The sequence was collected from a woman in her thirties in good health and CMV-seropositive. The DNA sequence is TGTGCCAGCTCACCACCTGACAGGAACTCTGGAAACACCATATATTTT. Translated, this gives CASSPPDRNSGNTIYF.